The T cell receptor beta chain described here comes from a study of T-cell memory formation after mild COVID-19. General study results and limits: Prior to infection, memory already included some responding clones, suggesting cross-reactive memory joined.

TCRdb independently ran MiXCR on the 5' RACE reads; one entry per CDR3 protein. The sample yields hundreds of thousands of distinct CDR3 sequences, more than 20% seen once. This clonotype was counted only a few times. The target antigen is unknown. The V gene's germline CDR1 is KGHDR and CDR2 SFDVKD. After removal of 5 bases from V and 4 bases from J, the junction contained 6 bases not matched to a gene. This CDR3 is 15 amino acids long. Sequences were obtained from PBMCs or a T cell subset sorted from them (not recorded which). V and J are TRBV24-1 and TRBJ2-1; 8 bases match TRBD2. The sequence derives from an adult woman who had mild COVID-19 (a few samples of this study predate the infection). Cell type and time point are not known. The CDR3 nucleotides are TGTGCCACCAGTGGAGGTAGCGGGGCTTACAATGAGCAGTTCTTC. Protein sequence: CATSGGSGAYNEQFF.